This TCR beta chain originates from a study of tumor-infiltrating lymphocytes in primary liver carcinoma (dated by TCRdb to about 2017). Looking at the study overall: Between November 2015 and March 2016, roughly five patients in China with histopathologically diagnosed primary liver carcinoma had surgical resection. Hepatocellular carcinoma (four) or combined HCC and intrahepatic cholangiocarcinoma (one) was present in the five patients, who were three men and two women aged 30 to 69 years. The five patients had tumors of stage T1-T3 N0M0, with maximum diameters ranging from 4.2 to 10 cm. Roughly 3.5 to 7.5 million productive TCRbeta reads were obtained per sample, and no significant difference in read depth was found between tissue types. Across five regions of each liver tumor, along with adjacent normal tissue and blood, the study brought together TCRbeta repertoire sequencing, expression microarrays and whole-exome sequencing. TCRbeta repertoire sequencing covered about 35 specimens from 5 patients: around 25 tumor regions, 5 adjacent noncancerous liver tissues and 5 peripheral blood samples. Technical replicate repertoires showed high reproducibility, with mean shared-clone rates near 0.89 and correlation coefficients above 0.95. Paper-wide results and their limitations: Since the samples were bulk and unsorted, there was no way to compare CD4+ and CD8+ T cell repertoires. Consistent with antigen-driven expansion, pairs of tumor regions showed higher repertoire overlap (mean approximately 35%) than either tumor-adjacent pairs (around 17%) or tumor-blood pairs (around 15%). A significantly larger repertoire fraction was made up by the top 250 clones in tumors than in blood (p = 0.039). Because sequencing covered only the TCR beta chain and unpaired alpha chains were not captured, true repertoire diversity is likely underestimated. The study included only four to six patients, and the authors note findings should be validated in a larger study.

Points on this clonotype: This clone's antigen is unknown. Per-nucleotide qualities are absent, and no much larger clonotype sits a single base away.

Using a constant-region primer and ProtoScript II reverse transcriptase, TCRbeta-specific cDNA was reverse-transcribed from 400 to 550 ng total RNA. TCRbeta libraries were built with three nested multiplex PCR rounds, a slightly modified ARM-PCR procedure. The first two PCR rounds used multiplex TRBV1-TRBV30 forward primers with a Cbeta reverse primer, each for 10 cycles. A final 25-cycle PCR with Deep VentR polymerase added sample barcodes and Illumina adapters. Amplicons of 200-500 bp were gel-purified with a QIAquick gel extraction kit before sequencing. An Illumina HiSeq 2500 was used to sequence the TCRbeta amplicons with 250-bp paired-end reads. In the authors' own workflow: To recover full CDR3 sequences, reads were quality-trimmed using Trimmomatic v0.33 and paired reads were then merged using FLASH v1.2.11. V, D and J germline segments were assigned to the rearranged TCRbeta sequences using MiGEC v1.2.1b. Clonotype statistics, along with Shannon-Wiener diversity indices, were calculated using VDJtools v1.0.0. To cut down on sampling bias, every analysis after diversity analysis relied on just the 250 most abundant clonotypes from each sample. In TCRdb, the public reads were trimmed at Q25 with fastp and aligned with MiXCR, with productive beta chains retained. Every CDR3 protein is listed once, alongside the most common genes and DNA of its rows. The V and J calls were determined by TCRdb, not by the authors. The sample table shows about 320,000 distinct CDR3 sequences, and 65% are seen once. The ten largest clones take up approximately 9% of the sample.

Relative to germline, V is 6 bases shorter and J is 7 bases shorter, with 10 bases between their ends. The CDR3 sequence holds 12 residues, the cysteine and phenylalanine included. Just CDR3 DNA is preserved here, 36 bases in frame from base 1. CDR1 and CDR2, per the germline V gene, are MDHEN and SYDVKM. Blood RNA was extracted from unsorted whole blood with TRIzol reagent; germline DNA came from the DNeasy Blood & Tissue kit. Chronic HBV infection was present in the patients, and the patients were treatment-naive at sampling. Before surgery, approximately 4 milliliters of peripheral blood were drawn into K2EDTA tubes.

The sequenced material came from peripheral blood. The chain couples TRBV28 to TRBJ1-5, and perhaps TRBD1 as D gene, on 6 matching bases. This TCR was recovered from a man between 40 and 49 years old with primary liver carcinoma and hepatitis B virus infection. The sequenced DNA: TGTGCCAGCAGACAGGGAGGGCAGCCCCAGCATTTT. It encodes CASRQGGQPQHF.